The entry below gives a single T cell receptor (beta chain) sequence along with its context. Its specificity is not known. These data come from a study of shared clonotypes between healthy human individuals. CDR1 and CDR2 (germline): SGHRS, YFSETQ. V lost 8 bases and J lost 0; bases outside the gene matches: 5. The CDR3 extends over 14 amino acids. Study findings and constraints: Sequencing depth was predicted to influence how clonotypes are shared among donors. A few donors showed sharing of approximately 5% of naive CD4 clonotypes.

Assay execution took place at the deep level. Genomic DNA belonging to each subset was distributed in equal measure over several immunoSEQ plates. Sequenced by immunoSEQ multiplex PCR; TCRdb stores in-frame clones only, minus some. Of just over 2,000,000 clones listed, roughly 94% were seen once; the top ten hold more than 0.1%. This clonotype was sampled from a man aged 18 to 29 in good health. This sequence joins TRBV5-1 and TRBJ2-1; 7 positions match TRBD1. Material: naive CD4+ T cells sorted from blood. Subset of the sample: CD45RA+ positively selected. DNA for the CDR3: TGCGCCAGTGCGACAGGGAGCTCCTACAATGAGCAGTTCTTC. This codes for CASATGSSYNEQFF.